The 15 T cell receptor beta chains listed next were all sequenced from one sample in a study of cytomegalovirus exposure and HLA in healthy donors. Here immunoSEQ multiplex PCR was the method, and the copy in TCRdb shows in-frame clones only, minus some. The table includes under 250,000 clones, over 75% detected once. What was sequenced was PBMCs. These receptors all stem from a man between 18 and 29 years old in good health and CMV-seropositive.

V usage is TRBV29-1 and J usage is TRBJ2-5; TRBD2 matches at 9 bases. The DNA end lines up better with TRBJ2-7; the J call may be wrong. The V gene's germline CDR1 is SQVTM and CDR2 ANQGSEA. The CDR3 loop spans 14 amino acids. CDR3 in DNA: TGCAGCGTTGAGCGGGAGGGCCTTAAGAGCGAGCAGTACTTC. This gives the protein CSVEREGLKSEQYF.

The chain couples TRBV10-3 to TRBJ1-1; possible D gene TRBD1, 5 bases. Germline V CDR1 and CDR2: ENHRY, SYGVKD. This CDR3 contains 10 residues. The ends were cut back, 10 bases at V and 7 bases at J, with 10 bases in the middle. Here the CDR3 DNA reads TGTGCCACCAGGGACTTTGAAGCTTTCTTT. Translated: CATRDFEAFF.

The gene calls are TRBV27 and TRBJ2-2; a weak D match, TRBD1 (5 bases). The CDR3 length is 16 residues. Deletions cut 2 bases from V and 6 bases from J, with 16 bases between. Per germline, CDR1 MNHEY and CDR2 SMNVEV (reference sequence). In nucleotides, the CDR3 is TGTGCCAGCAGTTTACCCCCTGGGGCGCCACCCGGGGAGCTGTTTTTT. The encoded protein is CASSLPPGAPPGELFF.

The V gene is TRBV5-1, the J gene TRBJ1-1; D is ambiguous. CDR1 is SGHRS, CDR2 YFSETQ, per germline. The V end was cut by 6 bases, the J end by 0 bases, with 15 bases between. The CDR3 length is 15 residues. CDR3 sequence: CASNEDPRLNTEAFF. The CDR3 region has the DNA TGCGCCAGCAACGAGGATCCACGGTTGAACACTGAAGCTTTCTTT.

The J gene is TRBJ2-1, the V gene TRBV5-4, with 7 bases matching TRBD2. Per germline, CDR1 SGHNT and CDR2 YYREEE (reference sequence). With 6 bases clipped from V and 0 bases from J, the junction kept 6 bases outside the gene matches. The CDR3 has 15 residues. The CDR3 reads CASTKTGGSYNEQFF. Here the CDR3 DNA reads TGTGCCAGCACTAAAACGGGGGGCTCCTACAATGAGCAGTTCTTC.

The chain couples TRBV4-3 to TRBJ2-7, with D possibly matching TRBD1 (5 bases). V lost 1 base to trimming and J lost 3 bases, with 10 bases between them. Germline assignment: CDR1 LGHNA and CDR2 YSLEER. This CDR3 region has 14 residues. The CDR3 DNA is TGCGCCAGCAGCCAAGTCAGACAGAGCTACGAGCAGTACTTC. Amino acid sequence: CASSQVRQSYEQYF.

The V gene is TRBV5-1, the J gene TRBJ2-7; TRBD1 agrees at 9 bases. This CDR3 region has 13 residues. V shed 7 bases, J shed 7 bases, and the junction held 9 bases outside the gene matches. Germline CDR1 SGHRS, CDR2 YFSETQ. CDR3 amino acids: CASRDREFGEQYF. Here the CDR3 DNA reads TGCGCCAGCCGGGACAGGGAGTTTGGGGAGCAGTACTTC.

The chain is built from TRBV5-1 and TRBJ1-5, with D unclear. The CDR3 totals 15 residues. Germline V gene data show CDR1 as SGHRS and CDR2 as YFSETQ. V was shortened by 1 base and J by 1 base, with 9 bases between the two germline ends. DNA for the CDR3: TGCGCCAGCAGCTTGTTTGGAGAGAGCAATCAGCCCCAGCATTTT. Residues: CASSLFGESNQPQHF.

This sequence joins TRBV5-4 and TRBJ1-1; D might be TRBD1 (6 bases). The germline V gene encodes CDR1 SGHNT and CDR2 YYREEE (reference sequence). Deletions cut 4 bases from V and 0 bases from J, with 16 bases between. The CDR3 runs 16 residues. CDR3 residues: CASSPGGGYMNTEAFF. As DNA, the CDR3 is TGTGCCAGCAGCCCTGGGGGGGGCTACATGAACACTGAAGCTTTCTTT.

This chain links TRBV6-1 with TRBJ1-1; the D gene is possibly TRBD1 (5 bases). V was trimmed by 6 bases and J by 4 bases, leaving 12 bases between them. This CDR3 spans 13 amino acids. Germline V CDR1 and CDR2: MNHNS, SASEGT. The CDR3 DNA reads TGTGCCAGCAGCGCACAGGTTGGCACTGAAGCTTTCTTT. The encoded protein is CASSAQVGTEAFF.

The chain couples TRBV2 to TRBJ1-2; possible D gene TRBD1, 6 bases. The germline V gene encodes CDR1 SNHLY and CDR2 FYNNEI. This CDR3 region has 10 residues. Deletions cut 6 bases from V and 13 bases from J, with 12 bases between. CDR3 loop: CASRIQGPTF. For the CDR3, the DNA is TGTGCCAGCAGAATACAGGGCCCCACCTTC.

The chain employs TRBV28 and TRBJ1-1, with D uncertain. The germline V and J ends were trimmed by 2 bases and 1 base, with 14 bases remaining between them. In germline, CDR1 is MDHEN, CDR2 SYDVKM. CDR3 length equals 16 residues. This CDR3 is CASSLSVDPANTEAFF. The DNA of the CDR3 is TGTGCCAGCAGTTTAAGTGTGGATCCAGCGAACACTGAAGCTTTCTTT.

V is TRBV30 and J is TRBJ2-7, with a possible D match to TRBD1 (7 bases). CDR3 length equals 12 residues. Germline loops: CDR1 GTSNPN, CDR2 SVGIG (reference sequence). The V and J ends lost 5 bases and 5 bases respectively, with 13 bases between them. The CDR3: CAWGGTVHEQYF. The DNA for the CDR3 is TGTGCCTGGGGCGGGACAGTCCACGAGCAGTACTTC.

This rearrangement joins TRBV5-1 to TRBJ2-4; weak D call: TRBD2 (6 bases). The ends were cut back, 6 bases at V and 1 base at J, with 14 bases in the middle. CDR1 and CDR2 (germline): SGHRS, YFSETQ. The CDR3 spans 15 residues. The CDR3 reads CASNREPGAKNIQYF. Here the CDR3 DNA reads TGCGCCAGCAATCGGGAGCCAGGGGCCAAAAACATTCAGTACTTC.

This sequence joins TRBV7-9 and TRBJ2-2; D is uncertain. V was cut by 1 base and J by 6 bases, with 9 bases left in between. The germline CDR1 and CDR2 sequences are SEHNR and FQNEAQ (reference sequence). CDR3 length: 14 residues. The CDR3, as DNA: TGTGCCAGCAGCTTAGTCTTGGTTTCCGGGGAGCTGTTTTTT. Its protein product is CASSLVLVSGELFF.